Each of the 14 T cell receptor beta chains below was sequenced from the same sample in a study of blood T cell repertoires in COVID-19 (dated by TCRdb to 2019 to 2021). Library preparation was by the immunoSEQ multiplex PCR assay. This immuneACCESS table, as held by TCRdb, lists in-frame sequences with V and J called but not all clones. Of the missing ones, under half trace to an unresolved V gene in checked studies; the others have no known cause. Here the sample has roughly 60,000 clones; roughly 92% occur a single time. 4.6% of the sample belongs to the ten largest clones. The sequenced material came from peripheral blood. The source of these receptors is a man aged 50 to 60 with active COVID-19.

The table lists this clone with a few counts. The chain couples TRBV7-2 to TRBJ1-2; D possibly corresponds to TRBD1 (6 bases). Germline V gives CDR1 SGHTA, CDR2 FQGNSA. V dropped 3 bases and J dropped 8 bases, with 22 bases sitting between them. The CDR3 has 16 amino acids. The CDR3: CASSFRSLGQSGGYTF. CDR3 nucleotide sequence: TGTGCCAGCAGCTTCAGATCATTGGGACAATCTGGAGGCTACACCTTC. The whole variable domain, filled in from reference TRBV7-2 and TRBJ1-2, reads GAGVSQSPSNKVTEKGKDVELRCDPISGHTALYWYRQSLGQGLEFLIYFQGNSAPDKSGLPSDRFSAERTGGSVSTLTIQRTQQEDSAVYLCASSFRSLGQSGGYTFGSGTRLTVV.

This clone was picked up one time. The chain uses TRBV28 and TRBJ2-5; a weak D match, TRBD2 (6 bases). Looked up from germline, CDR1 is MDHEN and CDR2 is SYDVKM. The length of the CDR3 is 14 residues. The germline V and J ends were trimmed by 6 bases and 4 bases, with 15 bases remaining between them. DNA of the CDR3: TGTGCCAGCAGCCCGAGACTAGATCGAGAGACCCAGTACTTC. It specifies CASSPRLDRETQYF. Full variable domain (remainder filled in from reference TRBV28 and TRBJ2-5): DVKVTQSSRYLVKRTGEKVFLECVQDMDHENMFWYRQDPGLGLRLIYFSYDVKMKEKGDIPEGYSVSREKKERFSLILESASTNQTSMYLCASSPRLDRETQYFGPGTRLLVL.

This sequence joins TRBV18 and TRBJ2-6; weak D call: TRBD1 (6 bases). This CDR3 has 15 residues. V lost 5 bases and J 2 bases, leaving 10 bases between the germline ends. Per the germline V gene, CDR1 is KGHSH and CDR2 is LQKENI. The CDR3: CASSEGTTGANVLTF. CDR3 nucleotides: TGTGCCAGCTCAGAGGGGACAACTGGGGCCAACGTCCTGACTTTC.

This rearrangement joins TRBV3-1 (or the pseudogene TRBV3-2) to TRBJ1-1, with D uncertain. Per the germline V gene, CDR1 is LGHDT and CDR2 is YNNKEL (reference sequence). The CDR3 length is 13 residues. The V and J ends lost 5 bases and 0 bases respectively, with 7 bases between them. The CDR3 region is CASSFIMNTEAFF. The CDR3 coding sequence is TGTGCCAGCAGCTTTATAATGAACACTGAAGCTTTCTTT.

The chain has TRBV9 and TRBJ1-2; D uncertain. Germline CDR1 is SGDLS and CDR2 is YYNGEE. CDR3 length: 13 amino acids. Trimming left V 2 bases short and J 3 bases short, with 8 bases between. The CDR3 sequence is CASSVGEDYGYTF. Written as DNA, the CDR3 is TGTGCCAGCAGCGTTGGGGAGGACTATGGCTACACCTTC.

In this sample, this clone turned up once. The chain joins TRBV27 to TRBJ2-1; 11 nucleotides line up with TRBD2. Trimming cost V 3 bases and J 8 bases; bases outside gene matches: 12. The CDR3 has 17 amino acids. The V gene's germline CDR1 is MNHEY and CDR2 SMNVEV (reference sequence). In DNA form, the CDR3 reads TGTGCCAGCAGTTTCTCCGTAGCGGGAGGGAGGGTTGATGAGCAGTTCTTC. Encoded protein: CASSFSVAGGRVDEQFF.

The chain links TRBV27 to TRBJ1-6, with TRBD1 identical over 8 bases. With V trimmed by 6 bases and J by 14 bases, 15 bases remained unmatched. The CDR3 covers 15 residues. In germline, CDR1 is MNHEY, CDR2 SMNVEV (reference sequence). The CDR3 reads CASRGTGLLNLALHF. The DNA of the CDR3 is TGTGCCAGCAGGGGGACAGGTCTCCTTAATTTGGCCCTCCACTTT.

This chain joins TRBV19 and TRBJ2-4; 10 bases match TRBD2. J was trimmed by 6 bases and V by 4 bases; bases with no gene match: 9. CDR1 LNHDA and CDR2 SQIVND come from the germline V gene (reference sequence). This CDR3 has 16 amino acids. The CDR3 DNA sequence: TGTGCCAGTAGTACCATAGCGGGAGGATATGGAAACATTCAGTACTTC. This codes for CASSTIAGGYGNIQYF.

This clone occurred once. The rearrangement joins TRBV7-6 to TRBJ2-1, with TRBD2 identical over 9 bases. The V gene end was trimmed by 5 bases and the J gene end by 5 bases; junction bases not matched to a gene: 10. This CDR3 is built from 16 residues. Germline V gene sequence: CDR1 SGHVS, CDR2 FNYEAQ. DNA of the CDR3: TGTGCCAGCAGCACCCGGGGGGAGCGGGAGGACAATGAGCAGTTCTTC. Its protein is CASSTRGEREDNEQFF.

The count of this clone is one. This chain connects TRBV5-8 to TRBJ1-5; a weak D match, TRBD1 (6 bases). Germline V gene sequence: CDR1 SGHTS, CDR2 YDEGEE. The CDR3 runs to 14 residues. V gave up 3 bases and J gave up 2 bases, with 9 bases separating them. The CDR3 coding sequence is TGTGCCAGCAGCTCCCGGACAGGCAATCAGCCCCAGCATTTT. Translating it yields CASSSRTGNQPQHF.

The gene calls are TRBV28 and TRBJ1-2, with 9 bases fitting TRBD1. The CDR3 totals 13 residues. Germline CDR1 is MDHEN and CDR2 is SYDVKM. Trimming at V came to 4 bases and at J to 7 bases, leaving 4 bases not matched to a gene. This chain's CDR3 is CASSWGDRVGYTF. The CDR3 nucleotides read TGTGCCAGCAGTTGGGGGGACAGGGTTGGCTACACCTTC.

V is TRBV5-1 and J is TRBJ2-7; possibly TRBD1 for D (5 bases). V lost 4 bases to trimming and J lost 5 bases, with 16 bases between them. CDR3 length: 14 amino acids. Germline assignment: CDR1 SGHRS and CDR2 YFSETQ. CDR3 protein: CASSLLQGDNEQYF. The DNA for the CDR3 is TGCGCCAGCAGCCTTCTTCAGGGTGACAACGAGCAGTACTTC.

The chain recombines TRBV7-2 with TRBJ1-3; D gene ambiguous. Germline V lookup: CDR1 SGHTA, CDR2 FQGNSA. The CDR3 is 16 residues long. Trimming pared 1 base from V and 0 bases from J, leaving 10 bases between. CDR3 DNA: TGTGCCAGCAGCTTAGATACAGTTGTCTCTGGAAACACCATATATTTT. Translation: CASSLDTVVSGNTIYF.

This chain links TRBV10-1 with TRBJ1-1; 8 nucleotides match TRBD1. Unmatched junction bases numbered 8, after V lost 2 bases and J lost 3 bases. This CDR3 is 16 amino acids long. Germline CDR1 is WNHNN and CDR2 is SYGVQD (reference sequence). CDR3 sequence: CASSERQGAAYTEAFF. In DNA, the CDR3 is TGCGCCAGCAGTGAGAGGCAGGGGGCTGCGTACACTGAAGCTTTCTTT.